This T cell receptor beta chain emerged from a study of T cell responses to AZD1222 COVID-19 vaccine (dated by TCRdb to the early 2020s). Regarding the research as a whole: AZD1222 recipients with second doses at about 4 weeks or about 12 weeks were pooled, because spike-specific TCR depth and breadth did not differ between schedules. TCR sequencing covered 233 trial participants: 207 given two doses of AZD1222 and approximately 25 given two doses of MenACWY control vaccine. Trial participants were enrolled by age into subgroups of 18-55, 56-69 and 70-plus years, and 148, 28 and 57 TCR-sequenced participants, respectively, were included in these subgroups.

The CDR3 regions of human TCRbeta chains were analyzed by immunosequencing. In the authors' own workflow: Repertoire TCRs were checked for matches against a reference library of SARS-CoV-2-specific TCRs that had been generated using the MIRA antigen-specificity platform. Breadth meant the fraction of unique TCRs that were SARS-CoV-2-associated, whereas depth meant the fraction of total T cells that were SARS-CoV-2-associated. Using the MIRA data, every spike-specific TCR was mapped to the spike region that the TCR reacted to and assigned to either a CD4 or a CD8 class. Log10-transformed breadth and depth values were compared by one-way ANOVA with Sidak's multiple comparisons tests. TCRdb limited this immuneACCESS table to in-frame rearrangements with V and J called. A share of clones is missing; checked studies link under half to unresolved V genes, and the rest is unexplained. D and trimming were read from the DNA, whereas the V and J calls and clone size are those reported in that table. The sample has roughly 160,000 clones on record, just over 90% of them singletons. The top ten constitute approximately 1.6% of the sample.

The label giving this sample's time point can be read as: baseline before first vaccination. Vaccinee samples came from UK trials COV001 and COV002, including a single-blind randomized controlled phase 2/3 trial of AZD1222 (ChAdOx1 nCoV-19) in healthy adults. For TCRbeta chain sequencing, PBMC samples from trial participants were taken at day 0 and at day 28 after the second dose. The CDR3 goes from the cysteine to the phenylalanine over 15 residues. Of the read, only the CDR3 DNA is kept; its 45 bases are in frame from base 1. CDR1 PRHDT and CDR2 FYEKMQ are derived from the germline V gene (reference sequence). The paper's findings and limits, for the study overall: Nearly half of unique spike-specific TCRs reportedly recognized epitopes outside regions mutated in the B.1.351 and B.1.1.7 variants. Vaccine-associated CD4 TCRs spanned the whole spike protein, with dominant responses in regions 160-218 and 743-854. Conclusions about previously exposed vaccinees are limited, since just a handful of AZD1222 recipients were seropositive for SARS-CoV-2 at baseline. In the small 56-69-year group, the increase in depth fell short of significance, most likely because of low power. Participants were mostly white British, with more females than males. The authors suggested clonal diversity may have been underestimated. A significant rise in spike-specific TCR breadth and depth was observed after two AZD1222 doses relative to day 0 and relative to MenACWY recipients. No day 14 peak-response samples were available, so repertoires were characterized only after the peak T cell response.

Concerning this clone itself: The target of this receptor is not known. A read error may produce the germline difference seen at one junction end.

The sequencing used peripheral blood, collected on day 0 of AZD1222 vaccination. The chain couples TRBV13 to TRBJ2-7; TRBD2 matches 8 bases in the middle. The origin of this receptor is an adult in good health. The sequenced DNA is TGTGCCAGCAGCGTAGGGACGGGGGGGCGCTACGAGCAGTACTTC. Translated, it gives CASSVGTGGRYEQYF.